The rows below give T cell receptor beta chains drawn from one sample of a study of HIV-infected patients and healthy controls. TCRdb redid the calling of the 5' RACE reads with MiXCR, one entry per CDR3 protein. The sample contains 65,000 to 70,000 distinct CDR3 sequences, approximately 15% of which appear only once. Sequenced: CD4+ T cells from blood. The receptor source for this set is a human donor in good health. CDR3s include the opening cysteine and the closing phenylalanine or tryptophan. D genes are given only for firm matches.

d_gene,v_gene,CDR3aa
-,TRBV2,CASSHETGTYEQYF
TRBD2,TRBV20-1,CSAVTAGGTSDTQYF
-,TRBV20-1,CSAKGGNQPQHF
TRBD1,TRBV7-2,CASSPRTGKHSSFGTEAFF
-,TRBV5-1,CASRADFQRYTQYF
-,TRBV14,CASSQGLWGNEQFF
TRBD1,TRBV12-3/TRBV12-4,CASRQGTGNTEAFF
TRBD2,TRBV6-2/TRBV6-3,CASISGTSFPGELFF
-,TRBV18,CASSPRTANEKLFF
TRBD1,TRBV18,CASSPTGMSNQPQHF
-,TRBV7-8,CASGSSLGNQPQHF
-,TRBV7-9,CASSFENMMIEQFF
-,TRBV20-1,CSASRVSEQYF
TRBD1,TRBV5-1,CASSLGPGQEKTQYF
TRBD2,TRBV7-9,CASSFVGTSGGTQYF
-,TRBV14,CASSLPGVTGELFF
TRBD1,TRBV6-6,CASNLMGQINEKLFF
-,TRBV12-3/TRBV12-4,CASSFQGVTDTQYF
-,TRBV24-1,CATSVAPNNEQFF
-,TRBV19,CASRQGLATTYEQYF
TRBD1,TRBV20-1,CSARGDRGGTEAFF
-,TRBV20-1,CSAREGSPLHF
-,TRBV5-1,CASSLNLAETGELFF
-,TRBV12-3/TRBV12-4,CASSFGRMNTEAFF
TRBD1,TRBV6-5,CASSYSMQGAYYGYTF
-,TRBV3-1,CASSRGVGIRTYEQYF
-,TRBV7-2,CASSFGQSPSGNTIYF
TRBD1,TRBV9,CASSTRQGTDTQYF
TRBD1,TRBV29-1,CSVVSDRAGPQHF
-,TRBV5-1,CASSLFYQGTEAFF
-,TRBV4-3,CASSQVGVLGTDTQYF
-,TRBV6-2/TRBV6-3,CASSYSLGAQPQHF
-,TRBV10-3,CAISAGRAEEQYF
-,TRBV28,CASRRVSTDTQYF
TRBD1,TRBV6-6,CASSLTGSGANVLTF
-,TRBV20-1,CSASRPTYEQYF
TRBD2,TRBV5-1,CASSLQRGVDTQYF
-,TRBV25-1,CASSMRGAQAEAFF
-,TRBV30,CAWSVGGNTQYF
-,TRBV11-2,CASSSGDRYNEQFF